This entry lists 3 T cell receptor beta chains sequenced from one sample in a study of cytomegalovirus exposure and HLA in healthy donors. The study ran its PCR with 60 Vbeta and 13 Jbeta primers. The data were produced by immunoSEQ multiplex PCR, yet TCRdb's version contains in-frame clones alone and is incomplete. The sample totals 65,000 to 90,000 clones. The specimen sequenced was PBMCs. These receptors were obtained from a female donor in good health and CMV-seropositive.

The chain combines TRBV27 with TRBJ2-5; TRBD1 aligns across 9 bases. CDR1 and CDR2 from the germline V gene are MNHEY and SMNVEV (reference sequence). J was trimmed by 3 bases and V by 5 bases; bases with no gene match: 7. The CDR3 runs 15 residues. The CDR3 region is CASSPGTGLEETQYF. CDR3 sequence (DNA): TGTGCCAGCAGTCCCGGGACAGGGTTGGAAGAGACCCAGTACTTC.

In regard to this clone: A junction end diverges from the germline sequence, so it may reflect a read error. This rearrangement joins TRBV18 to TRBJ1-1, with 9 bases identical to TRBD1. The CDR3 totals 14 residues. The germline V gene has CDR1 KGHSH and CDR2 LQKENI. The CDR3 loop is CASSPGTGRTEDFF. Here the CDR3 DNA reads TGTGCCAGCTCACCCGGGACAGGGAGGACTGAAGATTTCTTT. Full variable domain (outside the CDR3, taken from reference TRBV18 and TRBJ1-1): NAGVMQNPRHLVRRRGQEARLRCSPMKGHSHVYWYRQLPEEGLKFMVYLQKENIIDESGMPKERFSAEFPKEGPSILRIQQVVRGDSAAYFCASSPGTGRTEDFFGQGTRLTVV.

Details on this clone: Other DNA sequences in this specimen translate into the identical CDR3. The chain uses TRBV5-1 and TRBJ2-2, with TRBD1 matching 7 bases. Germline assignment: CDR1 SGHRS and CDR2 YFSETQ. V was pared by 0 bases and J by 3 bases, with 5 bases of the junction left unmatched. The CDR3 length is 16 residues. This chain's CDR3 is CASSLGQGWDTGELFF. CDR3 in DNA: TGCGCCAGCAGCTTGGGACAGGGATGGGACACCGGGGAGCTGTTTTTT.